This T cell receptor beta chain emerged from a study of monozygotic twins with inflammatory bowel disease. Findings and limits, study-wide: In the analysis, different T cell subtypes could not be told apart.

CDR3 length: 13 amino acids. The germline gives CDR1 SGHVS, CDR2 FQNEAQ. From the 5' RACE reads, TCRdb lists one entry per CDR3 protein and no DNA. The sample includes 300,000 to 450,000 distinct CDR3 sequences. Details on this clonotype: Its antigen is unidentified.

The receptor comes from a human donor with ulcerative colitis or Crohn's disease, or a healthy co-twin of an affected twin (not recorded which). V is TRBV7-8 and J is TRBJ1-1; TCRdb designates TRBD1, a call that cannot be tested without DNA. Sequenced input: blood. The CDR3 here is CASSFRDRYEAFF.